A single sample is the source of the 16 T cell receptor beta chains below, sequenced in a study of T cell responses to AZD1222 COVID-19 vaccine. The repertoire was sequenced with immunoSEQ multiplex PCR; TCRdb's copy has only in-frame clones and lacks some. The table shows more than 80,000 clones, with roughly 90% occurring only once. The source material was peripheral blood, sampled 28 days after the second AZD1222 dose. The receptors come from an adult who received the AZD1222 COVID-19 vaccine.

The V call is TRBV11-1, the J call TRBJ2-5, with a tentative D call TRBD2 (7 bases). Germline CDR1 SGHAT, CDR2 FQDESV (reference sequence). CDR3 size: 13 residues. V shed 6 bases and J shed 2 bases, with 10 bases lying between them. The CDR3 region is CASRRGGQETQYF. CDR3 nucleotide sequence: TGTGCCAGCAGAAGGGGGGGACAAGAGACCCAGTACTTC.

The V call is TRBV18, the J call TRBJ2-7, with no clear D. Germline V gene data show CDR1 as KGHSH and CDR2 as LQKENI. V was pared by 3 bases and J by 3 bases, with 12 bases between. This CDR3 is built from 14 residues. CDR3 in amino acids: CASSPPGRIYEQYF. In DNA, the CDR3 is TGTGCCAGCTCACCTCCAGGACGGATCTACGAGCAGTACTTC. Complete variable domain (other parts from reference TRBV18 and TRBJ2-7): NAGVMQNPRHLVRRRGQEARLRCSPMKGHSHVYWYRQLPEEGLKFMVYLQKENIIDESGMPKERFSAEFPKEGPSILRIQQVVRGDSAAYFCASSPPGRIYEQYFGPGTRLTVT.

The rearrangement joins TRBV28 to TRBJ1-1, with D uncertain. CDR3 length equals 12 residues. The V gene's germline CDR1 is MDHEN and CDR2 SYDVKM. Trimming removed 2 bases from V and 4 bases from J, with 5 bases in between. The CDR3, as DNA: TGTGCCAGCAGTTTACAGGCCACTGAAGCTTTCTTT. Translating it yields CASSLQATEAFF.

The chain links TRBV4-2 to TRBJ2-3; 10 positions match TRBD2. CDR1 and CDR2 (germline): LGHNA, YNFKEQ. The CDR3 loop spans 16 amino acids. J gave up 5 bases and V 1 base, and 6 bases lay outside the gene matches. The CDR3 loop is CASSQGASGGVDTQYF. The CDR3 DNA is TGTGCCAGCAGCCAAGGAGCCAGCGGGGGGGTAGATACGCAGTATTTT.

The chain employs TRBV11-2 and TRBJ1-2; maybe TRBD1 (5 bases). V gave up 1 base and J gave up 1 base, with 16 bases separating them. CDR3 length: 17 amino acids. Germline V gene sequence: CDR1 SGHAT, CDR2 FQNNGV. CDR3 loop: CASSLAPGGGSNYGYTF. The CDR3 nucleotides are TGTGCCAGCAGCTTAGCCCCCGGGGGGGGGAGTAACTATGGCTACACCTTC.

The chain couples TRBV28 to TRBJ1-1; no clear D. Trimming took 7 bases from V and 0 from J, leaving 9 bases between them. CDR1 MDHEN and CDR2 SYDVKM come from the germline V gene. This CDR3 has 13 residues. CDR3 DNA sequence: TGTGCCAGCAACCCGGGGATGAACACTGAAGCTTTCTTT. Translating it yields CASNPGMNTEAFF.

This chain links TRBV27 with TRBJ1-6, with a possible D match to TRBD1 (6 bases). Per germline, CDR1 MNHEY and CDR2 SMNVEV (reference sequence). This CDR3 is built from 15 residues. Trimming pared 2 bases from V and 6 bases from J, leaving 11 bases between. CDR3 region: CASSLGGLGNSPLHF. CDR3 DNA: TGTGCCAGCAGTTTAGGGGGGCTCGGTAATTCACCCCTCCACTTT.

CDR3 sequence: CAISVGERGSEAFF. The CDR3 coding sequence is TGTGCCATCAGTGTCGGGGAGCGGGGCTCTGAAGCTTTCTTT. The chain employs TRBV10-3 and TRBJ1-1; TRBD1 is a possible D gene (5 bases). The germline gives CDR1 ENHRY, CDR2 SYGVKD. There are 14 residues in the CDR3. V was cut by 4 bases and J by 6 bases, with 15 bases left in between.

This chain uses TRBV7-2 with TRBJ2-7, with 8 bases that match TRBD1. The CDR3 totals 16 residues. Germline-derived CDR1 and CDR2 are SGHTA and FQGNSA. J lost 3 bases, V lost 2 bases, and 9 bases had no gene match. The CDR3 coding sequence is TGTGCCAGCAGCTTAATGTTAACAGGGGGTATCTACGAGCAGTACTTC. Translating it yields CASSLMLTGGIYEQYF.

The chain is built from TRBV2 and TRBJ2-5; 10 nucleotides align to TRBD2. V gave up 8 bases and J gave up 2 bases; unmatched junction bases: 11. This CDR3 is 16 amino acids long. CDR1 is SNHLY and CDR2 is FYNNEI in the germline V gene. The CDR3 nucleotides are TGTGCCAGCGTTGAGGGACTAGCGCGAGTTCAAGAGACCCAGTACTTC. Translated: CASVEGLARVQETQYF.

The chain links TRBV2 to TRBJ2-3; TRBD2 aligns across 10 bases. Germline CDR1 reads SNHLY; CDR2 reads FYNNEI. Trimming removed 6 bases from V and 2 bases from J; junction bases left unmatched: 8. CDR3 length: 16 residues. The DNA for the CDR3 is TGTGCCAGCAGGAAGATCCTAGCGGGGGCCACAGATACGCAGTATTTT. Protein sequence: CASRKILAGATDTQYF.

This clone came up once. The V call is TRBV5-1, the J call TRBJ2-5, with 8 bases fitting TRBD1. The CDR3 covers 12 residues. Germline V CDR1 and CDR2: SGHRS, YFSETQ. Germline trimming cut 4 bases from V and 9 bases from J; bases unmatched to any gene: 5. The CDR3 here is CASSHDRGAQYF. Written as DNA, the CDR3 is TGCGCCAGCAGCCACGACAGGGGAGCCCAGTACTTC.

The chain carries TRBV3-1 (or the pseudogene TRBV3-2) and TRBJ2-6, with TRBD1 identical over 7 bases. The J segment lost 1 base and the V segment lost 8 bases, leaving 11 bases of the junction unmatched. Germline loops: CDR1 LGHDT, CDR2 YNNKEL (reference sequence). This CDR3 spans 17 amino acids. DNA for the CDR3: TGTGCCAGCGCGAGACAGGGCGGGTCGTCTGGGGCCAACGTCCTGACTTTC. Translation: CASARQGGSSGANVLTF.

The rearrangement uses TRBV5-1 and TRBJ1-1; 8 bases map to TRBD1. J lost 5 bases, V lost 7 bases, and 7 bases had no gene match. CDR3 size: 13 residues. Germline V gene data show CDR1 as SGHRS and CDR2 as YFSETQ. The CDR3 coding sequence is TGCGCCAGCCTAGAACAGGGGGGGACTGAAGCTTTCTTT. Its protein is CASLEQGGTEAFF.

The gene calls are TRBV6-1 and TRBJ1-2, with TRBD1 identical over 9 bases. The J segment lost 4 bases and the V segment lost 4 bases, leaving 10 bases of the junction unmatched. This CDR3 has 16 amino acids. Germline V gene lookup returns CDR1 MNHNS and CDR2 SASEGT. The CDR3 sequence is CASSALRDRDRYGYTF. The CDR3 DNA reads TGTGCCAGCAGTGCCCTTCGGGACAGGGATCGCTATGGCTACACCTTC.

The chain employs TRBV19 and TRBJ1-4, with no clear D. The germline V and J ends were trimmed by 3 bases and 2 bases, with 13 bases remaining between them. CDR1 is LNHDA and CDR2 is SQIVND in the germline V gene (reference sequence). The length of the CDR3 is 16 residues. The CDR3 sequence: CASSMVVGMTNEKLFF. The CDR3 DNA reads as TGTGCCAGTAGTATGGTGGTAGGGATGACTAATGAAAAACTGTTTTTT.